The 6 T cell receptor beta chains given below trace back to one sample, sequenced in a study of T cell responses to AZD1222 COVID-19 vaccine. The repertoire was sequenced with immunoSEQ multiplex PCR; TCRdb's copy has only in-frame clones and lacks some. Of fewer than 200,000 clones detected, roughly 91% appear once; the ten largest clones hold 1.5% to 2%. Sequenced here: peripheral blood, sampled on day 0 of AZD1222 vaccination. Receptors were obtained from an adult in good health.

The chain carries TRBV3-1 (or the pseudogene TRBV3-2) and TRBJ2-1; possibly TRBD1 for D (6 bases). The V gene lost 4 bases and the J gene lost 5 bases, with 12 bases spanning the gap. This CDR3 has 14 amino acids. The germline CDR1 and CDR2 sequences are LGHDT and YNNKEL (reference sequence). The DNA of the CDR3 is TGTGCCAGCAGCCTCCTCACAGGGAACAATGAGCAGTTCTTC. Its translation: CASSLLTGNNEQFF.

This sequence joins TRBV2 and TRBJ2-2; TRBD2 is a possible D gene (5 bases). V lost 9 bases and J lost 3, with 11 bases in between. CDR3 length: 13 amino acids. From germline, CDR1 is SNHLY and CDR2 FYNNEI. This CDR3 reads CARKTSDTGELFF. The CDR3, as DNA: TGTGCCAGGAAAACTAGTGACACCGGGGAGCTGTTTTTT.

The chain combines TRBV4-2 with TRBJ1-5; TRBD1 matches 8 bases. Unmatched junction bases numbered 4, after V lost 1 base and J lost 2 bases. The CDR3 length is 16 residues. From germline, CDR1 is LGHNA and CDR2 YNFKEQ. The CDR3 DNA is TGTGCCAGCAGCCAAGCGCTGGGACAGGGCAATCAGCCCCAGCATTTT. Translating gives CASSQALGQGNQPQHF.

The CDR3 protein is CSVAKTGMDGYTF. CDR3 sequence (DNA): TGCAGCGTCGCTAAGACAGGGATGGATGGCTACACCTTC. The chain couples TRBV29-1 to TRBJ1-2; 7 positions match TRBD1. This CDR3 has 13 amino acids. After removal of 6 bases from V and 6 bases from J, the junction contained 10 bases not matched to a gene. Germline loops: CDR1 SQVTM, CDR2 ANQGSEA.

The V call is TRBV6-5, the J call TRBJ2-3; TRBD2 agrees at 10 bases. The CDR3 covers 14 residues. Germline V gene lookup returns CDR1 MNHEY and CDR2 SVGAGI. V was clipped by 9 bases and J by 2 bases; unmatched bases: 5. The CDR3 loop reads CASLTSGTTDTQYF. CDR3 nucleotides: TGTGCCAGTCTAACTAGCGGGACCACAGATACGCAGTATTTT.

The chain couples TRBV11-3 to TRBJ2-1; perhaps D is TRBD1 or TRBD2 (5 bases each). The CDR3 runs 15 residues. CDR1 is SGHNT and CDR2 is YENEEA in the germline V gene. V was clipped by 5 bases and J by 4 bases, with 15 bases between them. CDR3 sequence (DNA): TGTGCCAGCAGCGATCAGTGGGGGATATACAATGAGCAGTTCTTC. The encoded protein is CASSDQWGIYNEQFF. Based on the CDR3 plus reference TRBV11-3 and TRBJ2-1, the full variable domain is EAGVVQSPRYKIIEKKQPVAFWCNPISGHNTLYWYLQNLGQGPELLIRYENEEAVDDSQLPKDRFSAERLKGVDSTLKIQPAELGDSAVYLCASSDQWGIYNEQFFGPGTRLTVL.